This TCR beta chain was identified in a study of OX40 agonist ivuxolimab in advanced cancers. With regard to the full study: Ivuxolimab was a fully human IgG2 agonistic monoclonal antibody targeting the costimulatory receptor OX40 (CD134). Intravenous ivuxolimab was administered to patients every 2 weeks at six dose levels: 0.01, 0.1, 0.3, 1.5, 3 and 10 mg/kg. Among the 50 to 55 dose-escalation patients, around 19 had hepatocellular carcinoma, roughly 15 melanoma, 9 renal cell carcinoma and 9 head and neck cancer. A male proportion of 82.7% and a mean age of about 60 years, ranging from about 20 to 85, were recorded for the dose-escalation cohort. Patients were allowed to have had prior anti-PD-1, anti-PD-L1 or anti-CTLA-4 therapy, and 40% of the dose-escalation patients had previously received checkpoint inhibitors. Three dose-escalation patients achieved partial responses, one with hepatocellular carcinoma and two with cutaneous melanoma. Peripheral TCRbeta sequencing aimed to test whether ivuxolimab altered TCR sequence diversity and caused clonal T-cell expansion. The paper covers the monotherapy dose-escalation part of the phase I ivuxolimab trial, which included N ≈ 52 patients. Overall study results and their limits: Low levels of normalized T-cell clonal expansion were also shown by some nonresponding patients. In partial responders in the 0.1-3.0 mg/kg groups, normalized peripheral clonal expansion was found to be among the lowest, especially among CD8+ T cells. The antigen specificity of the peripheral T cells that underwent clonal expansion was not determined. After ivuxolimab, expanded clones were on average more numerous among CD8+ T cells than among CD4+ T cells. At doses of 0.1 to 3.0 mg/kg, clonal expansion of both CD4+ and CD8+ blood T cells was observed from baseline to week 6.

For sequencing of the TCRbeta CDR3 region, genomic DNA was extracted from the sorted cells. The immunoSEQ Assay was used to sequence the TCRbeta CDR3 regions. TCRdb retrieved this table from immuneACCESS and kept in-frame rearrangements only. Not all clones are present; in checked studies, unresolved V genes account for under half, and no reason is known for the remainder. Within this sample are tens of thousands of clones, with more than 80% of them counted one time only. In total, the top ten clones hold about a tenth of the sample. The trial excluded patients who had a history of autoimmune disease or who were on systemic immunosuppression. Peripheral blood for TCR sequencing was drawn from every dose cohort at baseline, at cycle 4 day 1 and at cycle 7 day 1. The samples were drawn from a first-in-human, open-label, multicenter phase I dose-escalation trial of ivuxolimab. Adults with locally advanced or metastatic melanoma, renal cell carcinoma, hepatocellular carcinoma or head and neck squamous cell carcinoma were enrolled in the trial. Before TCR sequencing, CD4+ T cells and CD8+ T cells were sorted from peripheral blood as separate populations.

Inclusive of the bounding cysteine and phenylalanine, the CDR3 is 12 residues long. Only the CDR3 DNA is retained, 36 bases long and in frame from the first base. A distance of 10 bases separates the germline ends of V and J, which lose 2 bases and 10 bases respectively. CDR1 and CDR2, per the germline V gene, are SGHVS and FQNEAQ. In regard to this clone: Which antigen it targets is not known. It has no much larger one-base neighbor in the sample; base qualities were not kept.

Rearrangement joined TRBV7-8 to TRBJ2-3; no D gene call is confident. The sequence came from an adult with an advanced solid tumor such as melanoma, head and neck, liver or kidney cancer. Sequenced here: CD4+ or CD8+ T cells sorted from blood, sampled in a trial of the OX40 agonist ivuxolimab. The CDR3 corresponds to CASSLPQRAQYF. The sequenced DNA is TGTGCCAGCAGCTTACCCCAAAGAGCGCAGTATTTT.